This T cell receptor (beta chain) was sequenced during a study of T cells in Graves' hyperthyroidism and ophthalmopathy. Germline V CDR1 and CDR2: SGHAT, FQNNGV. V lost 0 bases and J lost 3, with 11 bases in between. The CDR3 covers 15 residues. Amplified regions were TCR beta CDR3 sequences from RNA transcripts. An initial round of RT-PCR targeting the TCR CDR3 relied on the HTBI primer set. TCRdb recomputed calls from the multiplex PCR reads with MiXCR, one row per CDR3 protein. The sample has roughly 350,000 distinct CDR3 sequences, roughly 13% seen once. This clonotype came up many times. The clonotype originates from a middle-aged woman with Graves' ophthalmopathy. Sequenced material: blood. This chain joins TRBV11-2 and TRBJ1-1; D is unclear. In DNA, the CDR3 is TGTGCCAGCAGCTTAGAGGCCCTGAGGGACACTGAAGCTTTCTTT. Protein sequence: CASSLEALRDTEAFF.